Listed here are 25 T cell receptor beta chains from one sample, sequenced in a study of regulatory T cells in long-lasting Graves disease. Arm-PCR of CDR3 regions and iRepertoire HTBI primers were used to build TCR beta libraries. TCRdb reanalysed the multiplex PCR reads using MiXCR and keeps one entry per CDR3 protein. This table holds 410,000 or so distinct CDR3 sequences, under 15% found once. The sample's time point: newly diagnosed GD, antithyroid drugs for less than 3 months. There was RNA extracted from PBMCs, and the TCR library was made from it. The data also belong to a second study, concerning T cells in Graves' hyperthyroidism and ophthalmopathy.

The source was peripheral blood mononuclear cells (PBMCs), collected at new diagnosis, from a patient treated with antithyroid drugs. The receptors stem from a woman aged 25 to 39 with Graves disease.

This clonotype was counted at least ten times. V usage is TRBV7-9 and J usage is TRBJ2-1; D gene unclear. CDR3 size: 13 residues. The germline V gene encodes CDR1 SEHNR and CDR2 FQNEAQ (reference sequence). Trimming stripped 5 bases from V and 7 bases from J, with 12 bases between. CDR3 protein: CASSLLGVNEQFF. The CDR3 region has the DNA TGTGCCAGCAGCCTCCTTGGAGTTAATGAGCAGTTCTTC.

At least ten counts were recorded for this clonotype. The V and J genes are TRBV13 and TRBJ2-7; 10 nucleotides agree with TRBD2. The CDR3 is 16 residues long. Germline V gives CDR1 PRHDT, CDR2 FYEKMQ (reference sequence). The V gene end was trimmed by 5 bases and the J gene end by 1 base; junction bases not matched to a gene: 8. CDR3 region: CASSPGTSAPSYEQYF. CDR3 DNA: TGTGCCAGCAGCCCCGGGACTAGCGCCCCTTCCTACGAGCAGTACTTC.

The chain carries TRBV25-1 and TRBJ2-1, with no clear D. The V gene lost 2 bases and the J gene lost 8 bases, with 16 bases spanning the gap. The CDR3 extends over 15 amino acids. Germline V gives CDR1 MGHDK, CDR2 SYGVNS. The CDR3 sequence: CASSETSRLHDEQFF. CDR3 coding DNA: TGTGCCAGCAGTGAAACCAGTCGGCTCCACGATGAGCAGTTCTTC.

At least ten counts were recorded for this clonotype. The rearrangement uses TRBV6-2 or TRBV6-3 and TRBJ2-7; 7 bases agree with TRBD2. This CDR3 spans 14 amino acids. V was clipped by 2 bases and J by 7 bases; unmatched bases: 8. CDR1 is MNHEY and CDR2 is SVGEGT in the germline V gene. The CDR3 nucleotides are TGTGCCAGCAGTTACGGTGCGGGAGTTGAAGAGCAGTACTTC. It is translated as CASSYGAGVEEQYF.

The rearrangement links TRBV5-1 to TRBJ2-3, with D perhaps assigned TRBD1 or TRBD2 (5 bases each). Germline V gene lookup returns CDR1 SGHRS and CDR2 YFSETQ. Deletions cut 1 base from V and 1 base from J, with 13 bases between. The CDR3 sequence is 16 residues long. Here the CDR3 reads CASSLIGTVGTDTQYF. CDR3 nucleotide sequence: TGCGCCAGCAGCTTGATCGGGACCGTAGGCACAGATACGCAGTATTTT. The whole variable domain, remainder taken from reference TRBV5-1 and TRBJ2-3, is KAGVTQTPRYLIKTRGQQVTLSCSPISGHRSVSWYQQTPGQGLQFLFEYFSETQRNKGNFPGRFSGRQFSNSRSEMNVSTLELGDSALYLCASSLIGTVGTDTQYFGPGTRLTVL.

This clonotype has a handful of counts. The rearrangement joins TRBV4-1 to TRBJ2-1; possibly TRBD1 for D (5 bases). The V gene's germline CDR1 is MGHRA and CDR2 YSYEKL. The CDR3 totals 12 residues. Trimming pared 3 bases from V and 9 bases from J, leaving 9 bases between. CDR3 residues: CASSHQGAEQFF. In DNA form, the CDR3 reads TGCGCCAGCAGCCACCAGGGTGCTGAGCAGTTCTTC.

This clonotype was picked up many times. V and J are TRBV7-6 and TRBJ2-1; D gene unclear. The CDR3 consists of 16 residues. V lost 1 base and J 0 bases, leaving 10 bases between the germline ends. Germline V gene sequence: CDR1 SGHVS, CDR2 FNYEAQ. The CDR3 region has the DNA TGTGCCAGCAGCTTAGTTGGGGTCCACTCCTACAATGAGCAGTTCTTC. Protein sequence: CASSLVGVHSYNEQFF.

This clonotype has just one count. The chain combines TRBV5-1 with TRBJ2-1, with 7 bases matching TRBD2. The J call may be wrong; the DNA end is better matched by TRBJ2-5. The germline CDR1 and CDR2 sequences are SGHRS and YFSETQ. The CDR3 extends over 15 amino acids. CDR3 in DNA: TGCGCCAGCAGCTTGGGGGGGAGGGCTCTGGAGACCCAGTACTTC. Amino acids: CASSLGGRALETQYF.

This clonotype was counted ten times or more. The V and J genes are TRBV24-1 and TRBJ2-3; D call uncertain. There are 13 residues in the CDR3. The V gene lost 2 bases and the J gene lost 2 bases, with 4 bases spanning the gap. Germline V lookup: CDR1 KGHDR, CDR2 SFDVKD. The CDR3 DNA is TGTGCCACCAGTGATTCTACCACAGATACGCAGTATTTT. Its translation is CATSDSTTDTQYF.

V and J are TRBV4-1 and TRBJ1-1; tentative D call: TRBD1 (6 bases). CDR1 and CDR2 (germline): MGHRA, YSYEKL. CDR3 length: 16 amino acids. V shed 5 bases and J shed 0 bases, with 16 bases lying between them. CDR3 coding DNA: TGCGCCAGCAGCAAACAGGGAAGTAGGGTGAACACTGAAGCTTTCTTT. Amino acids: CASSKQGSRVNTEAFF.

This clonotype came up many times. The gene calls are TRBV2 and TRBJ2-1, with D possibly TRBD1 on 6 matching bases. Trimming cost V 6 bases and J 4 bases, with 22 bases left between them. The CDR3 spans 17 residues. Germline CDR1 SNHLY, CDR2 FYNNEI. The CDR3 DNA sequence: TGTGCCAGCAGGACCAGCCGGGACCCGAGGGGGTACAATGAGCAGTTCTTC. This gives the protein CASRTSRDPRGYNEQFF.

This clonotype was picked up a small number of times. The chain couples TRBV2 to TRBJ1-4; D perhaps matches TRBD1 (5 bases). Looked up from germline, CDR1 is SNHLY and CDR2 is FYNNEI. This CDR3 has 14 residues. Deletions cut 3 bases from V and 8 bases from J, with 13 bases between. CDR3 DNA sequence: TGTGCCAGCAGTGATTCAGGGAGGAAAGAAAAACTGTTTTTT. Protein product: CASSDSGRKEKLFF.

This clonotype came up once. Just one base apart from a much larger clone, this may be a read error. The chain combines TRBV6-4 with TRBJ2-7; D is tentatively TRBD1 or TRBD2 (5 bases each). V lost 5 bases and J lost 4, with 18 bases in between. CDR1 is MRHNA and CDR2 is SNTAGT in the germline V gene. The CDR3 length is 15 residues. CDR3 protein: CASSCSRVGDYEQYF. CDR3 bases: TGTGCCAGCAGTTGCTCGAGGGTGGGGGATTACGAGCAGTACTTC.

The chain joins TRBV7-9 to TRBJ1-1, with TRBD1 matching over 8 bases. Unmatched junction bases numbered 2, after V lost 7 bases and J lost 7 bases. CDR1 and CDR2 from the germline V gene are SEHNR and FQNEAQ (reference sequence). This CDR3 is built from 11 residues. CDR3 in DNA: TGTGCCAGCAAGGACAGGGATGAAGCTTTCTTT. Translation gives CASKDRDEAFF.

This clonotype was recorded many times. The rearrangement joins TRBV24-1 to TRBJ2-1, with D hard to call. Germline CDR1 reads KGHDR; CDR2 reads SFDVKD. This CDR3 region has 14 residues. Trimming left V 4 bases short and J 7 bases short, with 13 bases between. The CDR3 reads CATSETAFENEQFF. DNA for the CDR3: TGTGCCACCAGTGAAACAGCGTTTGAGAATGAGCAGTTCTTC.

This clonotype has more than one count but fewer than ten. The rearrangement uses TRBV11-2 and TRBJ2-7; D is unclear. Trimming removed 0 bases from V and 3 bases from J, with 6 bases in between. The CDR3 is 13 amino acids. Germline values: CDR1 SGHAT, CDR2 FQNNGV. The CDR3 DNA reads as TGTGCCAGCAGCTTAGAGGACCTCTACGAGCAGTACTTC. As protein: CASSLEDLYEQYF.

This clonotype was seen repeatedly, ten times or more. The J gene is TRBJ2-3, the V gene TRBV9; 7 nucleotides agree with TRBD1. With 4 bases clipped from V and 1 base from J, the junction kept 6 bases outside the gene matches. Germline lookup yields CDR1 SGDLS and CDR2 YYNGEE. CDR3 size: 15 residues. The CDR3 loop reads CASSSTGTRTDTQYF. DNA for the CDR3: TGTGCCAGCAGCTCGACAGGGACCCGCACAGATACGCAGTATTTT.

At least ten counts were recorded for this clonotype. The chain couples TRBV6-5 to TRBJ2-3; 8 positions agree with TRBD2. CDR1 MNHEY and CDR2 SVGAGI come from the germline V gene. V shed 2 bases and J 2 bases; nucleotides not matched to a gene: 15. The CDR3 loop spans 19 amino acids. The CDR3 reads CASSYKPPGLGGATDTQYF. The DNA for the CDR3 is TGTGCCAGCAGTTACAAACCCCCGGGACTAGGAGGGGCCACAGATACGCAGTATTTT.

As concerns this clonotype: As the CDR3 is not closed by the conserved phenylalanine or tryptophan, this likely results from a read error. The chain is built from TRBV7-2 and TRBJ2-1; D could derive from TRBD1 or TRBD2 (6 bases each). V lost 5 bases and J lost 4, with 15 bases in between. Per germline, CDR1 SGHTA and CDR2 FQGNSA. This CDR3 is built from 15 residues. Here the CDR3 reads CASSEGGDRYNEQFY. Written as DNA, the CDR3 is TGTGCCAGCAGCGAGGGGGGTGACAGATACAATGAGCAGTTCTAC.

This clonotype came up many times. The chain employs TRBV29-1 and TRBJ2-7, with 11 bases lining up with TRBD2. CDR1 is SQVTM and CDR2 is ANQGSEA in the germline V gene. The CDR3 has 16 residues. Losses at the gene ends were 0 bases for V and 5 bases for J; bases not matched to a gene: 9. The DNA for the CDR3 is TGCAGCGTTGAAGAACTAGCGGGAGTGCGAGCTAACGAGCAGTACTTC. Translation gives CSVEELAGVRANEQYF.

In its sample, this clonotype was seen many times. The V call is TRBV5-1, the J call TRBJ2-1, with 9 positions matching TRBD2. Germline lookup yields CDR1 SGHRS and CDR2 YFSETQ. J was trimmed by 0 bases and V by 0 bases; bases with no gene match: 7. This CDR3 spans 18 amino acids. CDR3 loop: CASSLEASGTSSYNEQFF. The CDR3 nucleotides are TGCGCCAGCAGCTTGGAGGCTAGCGGGACTAGCTCCTACAATGAGCAGTTCTTC.

This CDR3 is CASTSGGSMTTEAFF. CDR3 nucleotides: TGTGCCAGTACCTCAGGGGGCTCAATGACCACTGAAGCTTTCTTT. J is TRBJ1-1 and V is TRBV19; 8 bases align to TRBD1. The germline V gene encodes CDR1 LNHDA and CDR2 SQIVND (reference sequence). The length of the CDR3 is 15 residues. The V and J ends lost 7 bases and 4 bases, in that order; junction bases with no gene match: 11.

J is TRBJ2-1 and V is TRBV7-6, with 11 bases that match TRBD2. Germline V gene sequence: CDR1 SGHVS, CDR2 FNYEAQ. V was clipped by 5 bases and J by 1 base; unmatched bases: 10. The CDR3 has 18 residues. Written as DNA, the CDR3 is TGTGCCAGCAGCACCGAACCCCCTAGCGGGAGGTCCTACAATGAGCAGTTCTTC. Residues: CASSTEPPSGRSYNEQFF.

Notes on this clonotype: A much larger clone lies one base from this, so it may be a read error. The rearrangement joins TRBV6-9 to TRBJ2-7, with D possibly being TRBD2 (7 bases). The CDR3 sequence is 16 residues long. Germline assignment: CDR1 MNHGY and CDR2 SVAAGI. The CDR3: CASSLGGLAASCEQYF. CDR3 DNA sequence: TGTGCCAGCAGTTTGGGGGGGCTGGCAGCATCCTGCGAGCAGTACTTC.

This chain links TRBV6-2 or TRBV6-3 with TRBJ2-7; TRBD2 matches 10 bases. CDR1 MNHEY and CDR2 SVGEGT come from the germline V gene. With 0 bases clipped from V and 4 bases from J, the junction kept 9 bases outside the gene matches. The CDR3 is made up of 17 amino acids. As DNA, the CDR3 is TGTGCCAGCAGTTACTCCGGAGGGCTAGCGGGAGTATACGAGCAGTACTTC. Its translation: CASSYSGGLAGVYEQYF.